This entry concerns a single T cell receptor (beta chain). This sample was included in a study of blood T cell repertoires in COVID-19. Study summary: Specimens from acute and convalescent COVID-19 originated in the United States, Italy and Spain. Sources were T cells, B-cell-depleted T cells, or PBMCs; the material itself was cDNA or gDNA.

Original methodology: How many nucleated cells were present was estimated from reference gene primer amplification. The method was immunoSEQ multiplex PCR; TCRdb's version includes in-frame clones alone and lacks a portion of them. V and J calls and clone size follow that table, whereas D and trimming were derived from the DNA. The sample includes over 200,000 clones, around 88% of them seen just once. The sequenced sample was peripheral blood. The sequence was obtained from a woman in her 50s with acute or convalescent COVID-19.

CDR3 coding DNA: TGTGCCAGCAGCTTAGGACTAGCTTATGAGCAGTTCTTC. This encodes CASSLGLAYEQFF. The chain is built from TRBV7-2 and TRBJ2-1, with 7 bases that match TRBD2. Trimming cost V 1 base and J 8 bases; bases outside gene matches: 2. The V gene's germline CDR1 is SGHTA and CDR2 FQGNSA. The CDR3 is made up of 13 amino acids.